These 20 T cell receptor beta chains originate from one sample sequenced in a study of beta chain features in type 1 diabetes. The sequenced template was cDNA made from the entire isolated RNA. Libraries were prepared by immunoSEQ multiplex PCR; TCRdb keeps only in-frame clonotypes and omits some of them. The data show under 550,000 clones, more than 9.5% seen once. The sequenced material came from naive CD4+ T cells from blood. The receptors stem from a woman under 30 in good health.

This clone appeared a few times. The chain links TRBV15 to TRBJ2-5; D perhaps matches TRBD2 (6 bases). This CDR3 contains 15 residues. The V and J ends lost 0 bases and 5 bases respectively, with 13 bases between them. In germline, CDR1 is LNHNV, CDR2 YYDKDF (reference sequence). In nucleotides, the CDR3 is TGTGCCACCAGCAGAGACGCTAGCGTGGGGGAGACCCAGTACTTC. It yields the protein CATSRDASVGETQYF.

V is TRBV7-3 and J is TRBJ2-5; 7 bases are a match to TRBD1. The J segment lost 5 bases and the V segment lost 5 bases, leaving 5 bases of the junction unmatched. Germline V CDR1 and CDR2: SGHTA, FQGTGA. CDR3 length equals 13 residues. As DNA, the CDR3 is TGTGCCAGCAGCCCTACAGGGGTTGAGACCCAGTACTTC. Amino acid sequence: CASSPTGVETQYF. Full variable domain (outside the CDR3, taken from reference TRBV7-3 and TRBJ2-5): GAGVSQTPSNKVTEKGKYVELRCDPISGHTALYWYRQSLGQGPEFLIYFQGTGAADDSGLPNDRFFAVRPEGSVSTLKIQRTERGDSAVYLCASSPTGVETQYFGPGTRLLVL.

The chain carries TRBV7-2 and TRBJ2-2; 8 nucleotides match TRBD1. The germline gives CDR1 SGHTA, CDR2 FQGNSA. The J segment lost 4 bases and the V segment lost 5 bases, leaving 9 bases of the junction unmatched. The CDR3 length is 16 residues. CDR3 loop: CASSRSTGAVTGELFF. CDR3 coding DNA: TGTGCCAGCAGCAGATCGACAGGGGCGGTCACCGGGGAGCTGTTTTTT.

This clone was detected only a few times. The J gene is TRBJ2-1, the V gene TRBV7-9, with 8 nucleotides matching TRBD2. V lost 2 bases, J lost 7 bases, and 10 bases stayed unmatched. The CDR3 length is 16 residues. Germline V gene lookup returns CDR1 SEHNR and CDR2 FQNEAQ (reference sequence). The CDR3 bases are TGTGCCAGCAGCTTAAGGGGACTAGGAACTGGTAATGAGCAGTTCTTC. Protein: CASSLRGLGTGNEQFF. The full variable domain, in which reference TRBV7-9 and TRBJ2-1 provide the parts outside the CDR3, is DTGVSQNPRHKITKRGQNVTFRCDPISEHNRLYWYRQTLGQGPEFLTYFQNEAQLEKSRLLSDRFSAERPKGSFSTLEIQRTEQGDSAMYLCASSLRGLGTGNEQFFGPGTRLTVL.

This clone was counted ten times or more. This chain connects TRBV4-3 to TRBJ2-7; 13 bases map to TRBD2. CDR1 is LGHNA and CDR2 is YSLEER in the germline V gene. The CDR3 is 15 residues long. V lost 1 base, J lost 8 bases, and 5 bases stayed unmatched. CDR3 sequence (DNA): TGCGCCAGCAGCCAAGCCGGGACTAGCGGGATGAAGCAGTACTTC. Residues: CASSQAGTSGMKQYF.

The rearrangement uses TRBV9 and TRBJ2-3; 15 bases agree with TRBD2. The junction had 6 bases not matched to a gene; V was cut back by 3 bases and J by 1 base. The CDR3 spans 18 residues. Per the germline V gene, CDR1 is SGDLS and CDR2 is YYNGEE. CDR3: CASSAPGLAGGGTDTQYF. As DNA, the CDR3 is TGTGCCAGCAGCGCCCCGGGACTAGCGGGGGGTGGCACAGATACGCAGTATTTT. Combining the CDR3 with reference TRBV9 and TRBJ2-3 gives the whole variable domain DSGVTQTPKHLITATGQRVTLRCSPRSGDLSVYWYQQSLDQGLQFLIQYYNGEERAKGNILERFSAQQFPDLHSELNLSSLELGDSALYFCASSAPGLAGGGTDTQYFGPGTRLTVL.

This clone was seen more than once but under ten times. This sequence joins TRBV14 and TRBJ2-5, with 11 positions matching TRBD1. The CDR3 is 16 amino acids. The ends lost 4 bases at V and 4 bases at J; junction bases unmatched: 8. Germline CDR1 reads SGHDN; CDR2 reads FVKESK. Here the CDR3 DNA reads TGTGCCAGCAGCCGGCACGTTGGGACAGGGGGAGAGACCCAGTACTTC. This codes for CASSRHVGTGGETQYF.

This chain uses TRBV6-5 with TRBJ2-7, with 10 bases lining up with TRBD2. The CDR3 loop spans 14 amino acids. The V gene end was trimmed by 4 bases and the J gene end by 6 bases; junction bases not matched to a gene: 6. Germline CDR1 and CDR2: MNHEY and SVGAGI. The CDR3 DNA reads TGTGCCAGCAGTTCATTAGCGGGGGGCCGCGAGCAGTACGTC. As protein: CASSSLAGGREQYV.

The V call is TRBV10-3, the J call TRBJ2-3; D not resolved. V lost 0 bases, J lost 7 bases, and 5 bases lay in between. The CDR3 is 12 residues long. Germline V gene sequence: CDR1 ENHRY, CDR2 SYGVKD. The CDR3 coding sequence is TGTGCCATCAGTGAGTCTGGAAATACGCAGTATTTT. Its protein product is CAISESGNTQYF.

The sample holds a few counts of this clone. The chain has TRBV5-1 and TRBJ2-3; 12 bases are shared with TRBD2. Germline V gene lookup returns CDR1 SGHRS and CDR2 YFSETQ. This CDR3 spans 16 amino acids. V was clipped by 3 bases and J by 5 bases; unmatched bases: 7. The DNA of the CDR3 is TGCGCCAGCAGCTGGGCCCCGGGACTAGCGGGAGATACGCAGTATTTT. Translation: CASSWAPGLAGDTQYF.

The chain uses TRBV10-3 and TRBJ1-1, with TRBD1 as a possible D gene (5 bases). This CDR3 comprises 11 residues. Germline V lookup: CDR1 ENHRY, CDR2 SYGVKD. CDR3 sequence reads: CPGRTNTEAFF. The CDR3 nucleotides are TGTCCGGGGCGGACGAACACTGAAGCTTTCTTT.

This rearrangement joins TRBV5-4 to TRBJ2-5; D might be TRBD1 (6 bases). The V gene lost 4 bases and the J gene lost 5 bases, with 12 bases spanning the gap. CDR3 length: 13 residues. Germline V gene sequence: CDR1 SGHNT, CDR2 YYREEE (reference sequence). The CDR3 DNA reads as TGTGCCAGCAGCCCTACAGGGTTGGAGACCCAGTACTTC. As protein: CASSPTGLETQYF.

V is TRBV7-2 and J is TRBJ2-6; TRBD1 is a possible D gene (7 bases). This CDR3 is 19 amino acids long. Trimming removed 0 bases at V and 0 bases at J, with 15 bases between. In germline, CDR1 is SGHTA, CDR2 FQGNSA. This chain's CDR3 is CASSLALRDRPSGANVLTF. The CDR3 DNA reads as TGTGCCAGCAGCTTAGCGCTGCGGGACAGACCCTCTGGGGCCAACGTCCTGACTTTC.

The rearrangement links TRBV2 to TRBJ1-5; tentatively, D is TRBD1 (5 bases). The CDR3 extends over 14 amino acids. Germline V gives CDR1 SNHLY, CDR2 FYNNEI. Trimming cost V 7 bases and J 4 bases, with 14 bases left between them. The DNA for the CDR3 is TGTGCCAGCACCCTTGGGGCAGTTAATCAGCCCCAGCATTTT. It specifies CASTLGAVNQPQHF.

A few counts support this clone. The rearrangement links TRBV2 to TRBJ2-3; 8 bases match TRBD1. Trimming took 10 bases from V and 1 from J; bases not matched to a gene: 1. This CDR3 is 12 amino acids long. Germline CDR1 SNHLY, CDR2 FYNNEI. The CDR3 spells CATGQGTDTQYF. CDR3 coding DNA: TGTGCCACGGGACAGGGCACAGATACGCAGTATTTT.

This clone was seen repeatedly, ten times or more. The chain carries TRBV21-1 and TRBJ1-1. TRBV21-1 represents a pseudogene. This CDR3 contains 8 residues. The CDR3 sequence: CAVLEAFF. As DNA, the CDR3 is TGTGCCGTCCTTGAAGCTTTCTTT.

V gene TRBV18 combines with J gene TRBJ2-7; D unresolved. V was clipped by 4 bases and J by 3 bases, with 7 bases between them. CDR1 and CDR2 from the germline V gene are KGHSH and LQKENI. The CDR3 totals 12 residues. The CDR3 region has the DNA TGTGCCAGCTCACAGGATAACTACGAGCAGTACTTC. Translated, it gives CASSQDNYEQYF.

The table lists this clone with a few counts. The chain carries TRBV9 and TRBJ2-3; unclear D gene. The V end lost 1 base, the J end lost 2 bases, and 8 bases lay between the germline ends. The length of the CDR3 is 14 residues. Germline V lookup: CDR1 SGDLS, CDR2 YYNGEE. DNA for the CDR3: TGTGCCAGCAGCGTAACGGTCTCCACAGATACGCAGTATTTT. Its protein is CASSVTVSTDTQYF.

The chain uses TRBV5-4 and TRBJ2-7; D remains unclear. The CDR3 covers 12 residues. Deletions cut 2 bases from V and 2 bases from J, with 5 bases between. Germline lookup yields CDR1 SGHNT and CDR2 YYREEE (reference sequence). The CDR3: CASSLYAYEQYF. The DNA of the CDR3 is TGTGCCAGCAGCTTATACGCCTACGAGCAGTACTTC. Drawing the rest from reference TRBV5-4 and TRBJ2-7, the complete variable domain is ETGVTQSPTHLIKTRGQQVTLRCSSQSGHNTVSWYQQALGQGPQFIFQYYREEENGRGNFPPRFSGLQFPNYSSELNVNALELDDSALYLCASSLYAYEQYFGPGTRLTVT.

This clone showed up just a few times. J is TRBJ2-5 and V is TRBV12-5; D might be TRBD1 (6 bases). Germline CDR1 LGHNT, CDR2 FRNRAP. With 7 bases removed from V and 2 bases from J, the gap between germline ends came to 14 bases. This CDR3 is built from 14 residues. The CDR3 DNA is TGTGCTAGTGCCGATCAACAGGGTCAAGAGACCCAGTACTTC. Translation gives CASADQQGQETQYF.